These 7 T cell receptor beta chains were all obtained from the same sample, sequenced in a study of cytomegalovirus exposure and HLA in healthy donors. 60 Vbeta and 13 Jbeta primers were used in PCR. Sequenced by immunoSEQ multiplex PCR; TCRdb stores in-frame clones only, minus some. This table holds roughly 120,000 clones, 74% found once. The specimen sequenced was PBMCs. Receptors originate from a man under 40 in good health and CMV-seropositive.

This chain connects TRBV7-2 to TRBJ2-7; the match to TRBD1 covers 10 bases. In germline, CDR1 is SGHTA, CDR2 FQGNSA. The CDR3 runs to 14 residues. With 6 bases clipped from V and 4 bases from J, the junction kept 6 bases outside the gene matches. The CDR3 protein is CASSATGGMYEQYF. CDR3 nucleotides: TGTGCCAGCAGTGCGACAGGGGGCATGTACGAGCAGTACTTC.

V and J are TRBV4-1 and TRBJ1-2; 10 positions match TRBD1. CDR1 is MGHRA, CDR2 YSYEKL, per germline. Trimming at V came to 6 bases and at J to 8 bases, leaving 6 bases not matched to a gene. The CDR3 has 13 residues. CDR3 loop: CASRATGGGGYTF. For the CDR3, the DNA is TGCGCCAGCAGGGCGACAGGGGGCGGCGGCTACACCTTC.

The gene calls are TRBV9 and TRBJ2-2; TRBD2 matches at 8 bases. V gave up 6 bases and J gave up 1 base; unmatched junction bases: 2. This CDR3 is 14 amino acids long. Germline V gives CDR1 SGDLS, CDR2 YYNGEE. The chain's CDR3 is CASKRGWNTGELFF. The CDR3 coding sequence is TGTGCCAGCAAGCGGGGGTGGAACACCGGGGAGCTGTTTTTT.

This clone turned up a few times. The chain carries TRBV11-2 and TRBJ1-6; D might be TRBD1 (6 bases). V lost 2 bases and J 9 bases, leaving 17 bases between the germline ends. This CDR3 spans 16 amino acids. Per germline, CDR1 SGHAT and CDR2 FQNNGV. In nucleotides, the CDR3 is TGTGCCAGCAGCTTATCAGTCAGGGGTGGAAGTTCACCCCTCCACTTT. Residues: CASSLSVRGGSSPLHF. The full variable domain, its missing parts supplied by reference TRBV11-2 and TRBJ1-6, is EAGVAQSPRYKIIEKRQSVAFWCNPISGHATLYWYQQILGQGPKLLIQFQNNGVVDDSQLPKDRFSAERLKGVDSTLKIQPAKLEDSAVYLCASSLSVRGGSSPLHFGNGTRLTVT.

V and J are TRBV6-1 and TRBJ2-7; D perhaps matches TRBD1 (6 bases). From germline, CDR1 is MNHNS and CDR2 SASEGT. CDR3 length: 15 residues. The V end lost 7 bases, the J end lost 6 bases, and 22 bases lay between the germline ends. The DNA for the CDR3 is TGTGCCAGCAAAGTAGGGACAACAACCTTGGGCGAGCAGTACTTC. Encoded protein: CASKVGTTTLGEQYF.

This rearrangement joins TRBV5-8 to TRBJ1-1, with D tentatively TRBD1 (5 bases). Germline assignment: CDR1 SGHTS and CDR2 YDEGEE. This CDR3 spans 11 amino acids. V was clipped by 7 bases and J by 6 bases, with 10 bases between them. CDR3 residues: CASSRTSEAFF. The CDR3 nucleotides read TGTGCCAGCTCCCGGACATCTGAAGCTTTCTTT.

The chain joins TRBV4-1 to TRBJ1-3, with TRBD1 matching over 9 bases. The CDR3 consists of 17 residues. Trimming took 3 bases from V and 3 from J; bases not matched to a gene: 9. Germline V gene data show CDR1 as MGHRA and CDR2 as YSYEKL. The DNA of the CDR3 is TGCGCCAGCAGCCACTTCGGACAGGGGAAAAGTGGAAACACCATATATTTT. Its protein product is CASSHFGQGKSGNTIYF.